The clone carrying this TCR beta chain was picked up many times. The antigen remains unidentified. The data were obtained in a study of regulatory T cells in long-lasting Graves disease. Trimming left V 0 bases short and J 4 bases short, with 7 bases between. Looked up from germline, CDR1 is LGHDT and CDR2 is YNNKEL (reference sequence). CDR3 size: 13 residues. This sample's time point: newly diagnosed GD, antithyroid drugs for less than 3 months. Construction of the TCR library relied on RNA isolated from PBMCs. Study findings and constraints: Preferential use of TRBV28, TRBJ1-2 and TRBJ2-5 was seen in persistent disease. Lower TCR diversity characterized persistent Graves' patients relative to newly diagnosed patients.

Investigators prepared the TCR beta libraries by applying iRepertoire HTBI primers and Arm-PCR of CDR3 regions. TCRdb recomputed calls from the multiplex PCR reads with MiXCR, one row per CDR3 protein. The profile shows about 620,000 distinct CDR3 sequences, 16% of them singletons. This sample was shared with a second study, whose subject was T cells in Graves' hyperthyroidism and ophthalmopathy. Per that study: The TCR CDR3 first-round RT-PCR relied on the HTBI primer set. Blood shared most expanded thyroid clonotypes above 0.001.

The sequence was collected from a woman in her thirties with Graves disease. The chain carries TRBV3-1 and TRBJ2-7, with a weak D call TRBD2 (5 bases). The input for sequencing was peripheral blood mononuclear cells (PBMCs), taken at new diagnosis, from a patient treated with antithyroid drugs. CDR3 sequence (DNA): TGTGCCAGCAGCCAAGAATCGGGGTACGAGCAGTACTTC. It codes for CASSQESGYEQYF.